These 23 T cell receptor beta chains came from one sample sequenced in a study of radiation and T cells in renal cell carcinoma. Generated by immunoSEQ multiplex PCR, the TCRdb table keeps only in-frame clones and is missing some. The data hold around 26,000 clones, with 58% observed a single time. Treatment defined: treatment-naive control, cytoreductive nephrectomy. Sample: tumor tissue, taken from a patient whose treatment was nephrectomy without radiotherapy. Receptors originate from a middle-aged man with renal cell carcinoma.

The chain combines TRBV30 with TRBJ2-1, with 13 bases matching TRBD2. Unmatched junction bases numbered 11, after V lost 3 bases and J lost 9 bases. The length of the CDR3 is 16 residues. Germline V gives CDR1 GTSNPN, CDR2 SVGIG (reference sequence). The CDR3 DNA reads TGTGCCTGGAGGACTAGCGGGGGGACCCAATCAGGTGAGCAGTTCTTC. It is translated as CAWRTSGGTQSGEQFF.

The rearrangement uses TRBV10-1 and TRBJ2-2; 7 nucleotides align to TRBD1. The CDR3 is made up of 13 amino acids. Germline CDR1 is WNHNN and CDR2 is SYGVQD (reference sequence). The V and J ends lost 5 bases and 5 bases, in that order; junction bases with no gene match: 2. CDR3 sequence: CASSPGQTGELFF. The CDR3 DNA reads as TGCGCCAGCAGTCCGGGACAGACCGGGGAGCTGTTTTTT.

The chain joins TRBV7-9 to TRBJ2-2; D gene ambiguous. V lost 1 base to trimming and J lost 3 bases, with 9 bases between them. The CDR3 is 15 amino acids. Germline CDR1 and CDR2: SEHNR and FQNEAQ (reference sequence). CDR3 loop: CASSLVYRDTGELFF. CDR3 DNA: TGTGCCAGCAGCTTAGTTTACAGAGACACCGGGGAGCTGTTTTTT.

This clone was observed a handful of times. The J gene is TRBJ2-1, the V gene TRBV5-1; D is ambiguous. V was shortened by 4 bases and J by 6 bases, with 14 bases between the two germline ends. Per germline, CDR1 SGHRS and CDR2 YFSETQ. This CDR3 has 14 residues. CDR3 in DNA: TGCGCCAGCAGCAAGGGTGGTGCAGGCAATGAGCAGTTCTTC. Translated, it gives CASSKGGAGNEQFF.

The rearrangement links TRBV27 to TRBJ2-2; D might be TRBD1 or TRBD2, each matching 5 bases. Per germline, CDR1 MNHEY and CDR2 SMNVEV (reference sequence). With 5 bases removed from V and 4 bases from J, the gap between germline ends came to 11 bases. The CDR3 loop spans 14 amino acids. The CDR3 spells CASSPVRGTGELFF. CDR3 coding DNA: TGTGCCAGCAGTCCGGTGAGGGGCACCGGGGAGCTGTTTTTT.

This chain joins TRBV5-5 and TRBJ1-1; perhaps TRBD1 as D (5 bases). The length of the CDR3 is 15 residues. Per germline, CDR1 SGHKS and CDR2 YYEKEE (reference sequence). The V end lost 2 bases, the J end lost 4 bases, and 15 bases lay between the germline ends. CDR3 in amino acids: CASSFQPGRGTEAFF. CDR3 DNA: TGTGCCAGCAGCTTTCAGCCGGGGCGGGGCACTGAAGCTTTCTTT.

This clone has more than one count but fewer than ten. CDR3 nucleotide sequence: TGCGCCAGCAGCTCGGACAGGGGTTTATCACCCCTCCACTTT. Encoded protein: CASSSDRGLSPLHF. The chain employs TRBV5-1 and TRBJ1-6; 9 bases are a match to TRBD1. Germline CDR1 is SGHRS and CDR2 is YFSETQ. J gave up 10 bases and V 3 bases, and 5 bases lay outside the gene matches. CDR3 length equals 14 residues. Combining the CDR3 with reference TRBV5-1 and TRBJ1-6 gives the whole variable domain KAGVTQTPRYLIKTRGQQVTLSCSPISGHRSVSWYQQTPGQGLQFLFEYFSETQRNKGNFPGRFSGRQFSNSRSEMNVSTLELGDSALYLCASSSDRGLSPLHFGNGTRLTVT.

The chain carries TRBV5-1 and TRBJ2-1; TRBD1 aligns across 7 bases. Germline V gives CDR1 SGHRS, CDR2 YFSETQ. J gave up 6 bases and V 6 bases, and 9 bases lay outside the gene matches. The CDR3 runs to 14 residues. CDR3 in amino acids: CASTGTADRNEQFF. DNA of the CDR3: TGCGCCAGCACCGGGACAGCAGATCGCAATGAGCAGTTCTTC.

The chain combines TRBV14 with TRBJ1-6; 8 bases fit TRBD1. V lost 5 bases, J lost 7 bases, and 1 base stayed unmatched. Per the germline V gene, CDR1 is SGHDN and CDR2 is FVKESK. This CDR3 spans 13 amino acids. CDR3 amino acids: CASSRQGNSPLHF. The CDR3 DNA follows: TGTGCCAGCAGCAGACAGGGGAATTCACCCCTCCACTTT.

Only a few counts were recorded for this clone. The gene calls are TRBV18 and TRBJ1-6, with 9 bases matching TRBD1. Germline loops: CDR1 KGHSH, CDR2 LQKENI. Germline trimming cut 4 bases from V and 5 bases from J; bases unmatched to any gene: 6. The CDR3 is 16 amino acids. CDR3 DNA sequence: TGTGCCAGCTCACAACAGGGGGCAGGGAATAATTCACCCCTCCACTTT. It specifies CASSQQGAGNNSPLHF.

The chain couples TRBV9 to TRBJ1-1, with D tentatively TRBD1 (5 bases). Germline V gene lookup returns CDR1 SGDLS and CDR2 YYNGEE. V shed 0 bases and J shed 4 bases, with 13 bases lying between them. The CDR3 loop spans 15 amino acids. The CDR3 sequence: CASSVVGGSGTEAFF. The CDR3 nucleotides are TGTGCCAGCAGCGTAGTTGGGGGGTCTGGCACTGAAGCTTTCTTT. The variable domain in full, with the rest retrieved from reference TRBV9 and TRBJ1-1, is DSGVTQTPKHLITATGQRVTLRCSPRSGDLSVYWYQQSLDQGLQFLIQYYNGEERAKGNILERFSAQQFPDLHSELNLSSLELGDSALYFCASSVVGGSGTEAFFGQGTRLTVV.

In the case of this clone: An end of the junction does not agree with germline; a read error may underlie this. The V call is TRBV29-1, the J call TRBJ2-7; D perhaps matches TRBD1 (6 bases). The CDR3 consists of 8 residues. Germline V gene data show CDR1 as SQVTM and CDR2 as ANQGSEA. CDR3: CSVDQGNF. Here the CDR3 DNA reads TGCAGCGTTGACCAGGGGAACTTC.

In its sample, this clone was seen a few times. The chain recombines TRBV20-1 with TRBJ2-1; no reliable D call. The germline CDR1 and CDR2 sequences are DFQATT and SNEGSKA (reference sequence). Trimming removed 5 bases at V and 8 bases at J, with 10 bases between. The CDR3 consists of 11 residues. The CDR3 DNA is TGCAGTGCTGGGCGTACTGATGAGCAGTTCTTC. Translated, it gives CSAGRTDEQFF.

The V call is TRBV18, the J call TRBJ1-2; 9 bases align to TRBD1. The germline V gene has CDR1 KGHSH and CDR2 LQKENI. This CDR3 has 16 residues. Trimming at V came to 0 bases and at J to 8 bases, leaving 10 bases not matched to a gene. CDR3 region: CASSPPLADRGNGYTF. The CDR3 DNA reads as TGTGCCAGCTCACCACCCCTCGCGGACAGGGGTAACGGCTACACCTTC. Filled out from reference TRBV18 and TRBJ1-2, the complete variable domain reads NAGVMQNPRHLVRRRGQEARLRCSPMKGHSHVYWYRQLPEEGLKFMVYLQKENIIDESGMPKERFSAEFPKEGPSILRIQQVVRGDSAAYFCASSPPLADRGNGYTFGSGTRLTVV.

This chain joins TRBV7-2 and TRBJ2-3; 8 bases line up with TRBD2. Germline CDR1 reads SGHTA; CDR2 reads FQGNSA. The ends lost 2 bases at V and 2 bases at J; junction bases unmatched: 6. The CDR3 is 16 amino acids. CDR3 nucleotides: TGTGCCAGCAGCTTAAGCACTAGCGGCGACACAGATACGCAGTATTTT. Translating gives CASSLSTSGDTDTQYF.

This clone was seen a few times. The rearrangement joins TRBV15 to TRBJ2-2; D not certain. The length of the CDR3 is 16 residues. Germline V gives CDR1 LNHNV, CDR2 YYDKDF (reference sequence). V lost 1 base and J lost 0, with 9 bases in between. The DNA for the CDR3 is TGTGCCACCAGCAGAGCGGTCAGCGCGAACACCGGGGAGCTGTTTTTT. As protein: CATSRAVSANTGELFF.

J is TRBJ1-2 and V is TRBV9, with 7 bases lining up with TRBD1. Germline CDR1 SGDLS, CDR2 YYNGEE. Trimming cost V 0 bases and J 4 bases; bases outside gene matches: 9. The CDR3 consists of 16 residues. For the CDR3, the DNA is TGTGCCAGCAGCGTAGCCCCGACGACAGGGAGCTATGGCTACACCTTC. It codes for CASSVAPTTGSYGYTF.

The chain combines TRBV9 with TRBJ1-5; 8 bases are a match to TRBD1. From germline, CDR1 is SGDLS and CDR2 YYNGEE. This CDR3 contains 14 residues. J was trimmed by 4 bases and V by 3 bases; bases with no gene match: 3. As DNA, the CDR3 is TGTGCCAGCAGCGCACAGGGGGGAAATCAGCCCCAGCATTTT. Translating gives CASSAQGGNQPQHF. Full variable domain (missing parts from reference TRBV9 and TRBJ1-5): DSGVTQTPKHLITATGQRVTLRCSPRSGDLSVYWYQQSLDQGLQFLIQYYNGEERAKGNILERFSAQQFPDLHSELNLSSLELGDSALYFCASSAQGGNQPQHFGDGTRLSIL.

V gene TRBV5-8 combines with J gene TRBJ1-1, with 7 positions matching TRBD1. Per germline, CDR1 SGHTS and CDR2 YDEGEE. The CDR3 has 16 amino acids. V trimming: 5 bases; J trimming: 1 base; junction bases outside the gene matches: 11. CDR3 in DNA: TGTGCCAGCAGAGCCCTACAGGGGACCTGGAACACTGAAGCTTTCTTT. Protein: CASRALQGTWNTEAFF.

V and J are TRBV18 and TRBJ1-1; D unclear. V lost 4 bases and J 4 bases, leaving 4 bases between the germline ends. The germline V gene has CDR1 KGHSH and CDR2 LQKENI. The CDR3 consists of 11 residues. In nucleotides, the CDR3 is TGTGCCAGCTCACGATCCACTGAAGCTTTCTTT. It specifies CASSRSTEAFF.

V usage is TRBV12-5 and J usage is TRBJ2-2; D remains unclear. Germline lookup yields CDR1 LGHNT and CDR2 FRNRAP. Between the trimmed V and J ends, which lost 4 bases and 4 bases, there was a span of 13 bases. The CDR3 runs 15 residues. The DNA for the CDR3 is TGTGCTAGTGGTTCCACGACCCCCGGCACCGGGGAGCTGTTTTTT. This translates into CASGSTTPGTGELFF.

J is TRBJ1-1 and V is TRBV2; D gene uncertain. V lost 7 bases, J lost 0 bases, and 15 bases lay in between. Germline V gene data show CDR1 as SNHLY and CDR2 as FYNNEI. This CDR3 comprises 15 residues. The CDR3 is CASTLSGSMNTEAFF. In DNA, the CDR3 is TGTGCCAGCACCTTGAGCGGGAGTATGAACACTGAAGCTTTCTTT.

About this clone itself: This CDR3 is also generated by other DNA sequences in the sample. This chain links TRBV27 with TRBJ2-1; 7 bases are shared with TRBD2. The CDR3 covers 14 residues. CDR1 is MNHEY, CDR2 SMNVEV, per germline (reference sequence). The V and J ends lost 6 bases and 4 bases, in that order; junction bases with no gene match: 6. CDR3 coding DNA: TGTGCCAGCAGCCTGGGGACTAAATACAATGAGCAGTTCTTC. Protein: CASSLGTKYNEQFF.